This T cell receptor (beta chain) was retrieved from a study of CD8+ T cells in alopecia areata (dated by TCRdb to between 2018 and 2020). Background for the entire study: The treated patients, all with moderate-to-severe alopecia areata, were enrolled in an open-label pilot trial of oral tofacitinib given at 5 to 10 mg twice daily. immunoSEQ multiplex PCR using 35 Vbeta forward primers and 13 Jbeta reverse primers was used to amplify TCRbeta CDR3 regions. Biopsies were taken from tofacitinib-treated patients at baseline and again at 4 and 24 weeks into treatment, and several of those patients also had a later scalp biopsy. Clonality in the scalp was compared among normal scalp (n=4), patchy alopecia areata scalp (n=8), and alopecia totalis/universalis scalp (n=8). Patients stayed on tofacitinib for 6 to 18 months and then had 6 months of follow-up off drug so that delayed response and recurrence could be assessed. On the human side, TCRbeta sequencing was run on scalp tissue and on sorted CD4+ and CD8+ peripheral blood T cells from healthy controls and from alopecia areata patients with either patchy or totalis/universalis disease. The study used high-throughput TCRbeta sequencing to examine T cell clonal expansion in alopecia areata, in both the C3H/HeJ mouse model and human patients. RNA was obtained with the PAXgene miRNA kit for fixed scalp, the miRNeasy kit for PBMCs, and the RNeasy kit for mouse skin. The SALT score, which quantifies the percentage of affected scalp surface area, was used to measure disease severity in treated patients. Broader findings and caveats from the paper: Scalp TCR repertoire analysis is complicated because resident alphabeta T cells in normal human skin are also sequenced, whereas mouse skin is dominated by gammadelta T cells. Shared TCR sequences between patients were less evident than in mice, which may be partly attributable to HLA diversity in the patient population. Tofacitinib significantly lowered scalp clonality and the number of expanded CD8+ clones among the top 100 scalp clones. During tofacitinib treatment, many expanded lesional clones remained in scalp and blood, and this persistence may partly explain relapse after treatment is stopped. The treated cohort was small, with a single nonresponder, so links between baseline CD8+ expansion and response need larger studies. Lesional scalp, especially in alopecia totalis/universalis, showed higher clonality and more expanded CD8+ clones than normal scalp, suggesting antigenic drive.

Of note for this clone: Its antigen specificity is not known. The sample holds no much larger clone one base away, and base qualities are not on file.

The germline ends are 11 bases apart after V is trimmed by 3 bases and J by 1 base. The germline V gene provides CDR1 SGDLS and CDR2 YYNGEE. The CDR3 contains 14 residues, cysteine and phenylalanine counted. Solely the CDR3 DNA is kept, with 42 bases framed from the first base. The treatment or condition tag for this specimen amounts to: oral pan-JAK inhibitor, 5-10 mg twice daily. Lesional scalp punch biopsies and peripheral blood were obtained from alopecia areata patients. After PBMCs were isolated by density centrifugation and stained for CD3, CD4 and CD8, a FACSAria was used to sort CD4+ and CD8+ T cells. Receptor amplification or capture employed the immunoSEQ multiplex PCR assay. To provide template for TCR sequencing, every sample had RNA extracted and reverse transcribed into cDNA. First-strand cDNA was synthesized with SuperScript III using a 2:1 mix of oligo-dT and random hexamers. Amplification bias was assessed with a synthetic immune receptor repertoire, and residual bias was removed computationally. Processing in the source paper ran as follows. After raw reads were preprocessed to remove errors, the CDR3 was defined following IMGT conventions as running from the conserved cysteine to phenylalanine. Clonality was calculated as 1 minus Shannon entropy normalized by log2 of the number of productive unique TCRs. Whether each scalp clone was CD4 or CD8 was inferred by checking scalp TCRbeta sequences against the CD4 and CD8 repertoires from sorted blood. Sourced from immuneACCESS, this table was stored by TCRdb with only in-frame sequences that have V and J called. A share of the clones is absent; for the studies checked, an unresolved V gene accounts for under half, and the remainder has no known explanation. Clone size and the V and J calls come from that table; the DNA yielded D and trimming. The sample table contains about 180,000 clones; only one count was recorded for approximately 49% of them. Around 10% of the sample is taken by the ten largest.

This TCR came from a human donor with alopecia areata. The sample was CD8+ T cells sorted from blood, taken between weeks 51 and 54, from a patient treated with tofacitinib. The rearranged chain carries TRBV9 and TRBJ2-7, with the D gene not clear enough to name. The sequenced DNA: TGTGCCAGCAGCGAAGGTGGCACATCCTACGAGCAGTACTTC. Its translation is CASSEGGTSYEQYF.